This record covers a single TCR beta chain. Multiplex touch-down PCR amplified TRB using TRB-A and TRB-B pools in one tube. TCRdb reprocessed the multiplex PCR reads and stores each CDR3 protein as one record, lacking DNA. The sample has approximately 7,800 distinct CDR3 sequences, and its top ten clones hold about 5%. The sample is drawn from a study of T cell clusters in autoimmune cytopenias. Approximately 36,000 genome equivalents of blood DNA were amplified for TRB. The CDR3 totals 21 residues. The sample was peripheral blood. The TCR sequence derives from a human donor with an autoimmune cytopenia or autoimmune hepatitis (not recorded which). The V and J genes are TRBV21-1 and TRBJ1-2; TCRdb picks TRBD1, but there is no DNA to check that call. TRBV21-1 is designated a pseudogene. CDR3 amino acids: CASSKGKWEGTEVTNYSGYTF.